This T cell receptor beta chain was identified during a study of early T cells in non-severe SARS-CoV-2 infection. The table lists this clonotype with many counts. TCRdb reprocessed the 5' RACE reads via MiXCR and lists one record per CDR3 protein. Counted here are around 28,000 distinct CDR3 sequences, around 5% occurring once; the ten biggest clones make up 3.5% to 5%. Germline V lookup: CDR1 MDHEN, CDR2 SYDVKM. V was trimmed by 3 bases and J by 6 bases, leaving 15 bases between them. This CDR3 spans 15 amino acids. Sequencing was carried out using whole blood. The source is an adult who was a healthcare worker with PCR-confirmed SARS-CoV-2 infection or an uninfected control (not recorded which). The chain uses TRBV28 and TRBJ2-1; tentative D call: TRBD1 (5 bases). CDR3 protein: CASSLDNHPSNEQFF. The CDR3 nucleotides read TGTGCCAGCAGTTTGGACAACCACCCGTCCAATGAGCAGTTCTTC.